The 6 T cell receptor beta chains listed next were all sequenced from one sample in a study of tumor and adjacent non-tumor tissue in lung cancer (dated by TCRdb to the late 2010s). RNA was extracted from bulk unsorted tissue and checked for quality with a NanoDrop ND-1000 and an Agilent 2100. The normal lung samples consisted of distant non-tumor tissue collected more than 3 cm from the tumor edge. The library was built by means of multiplex PCR. TCRdb records Illumina HiSeq 2500 as the sequencer. TCRbeta libraries were built by three rounds of nested PCR using primers (Table S4), following protocols modified from ARM-PCR. The raw public data were reprocessed by TCRdb itself: fastp quality trimming at Q25, MiXCR clonotype calling, in-frame beta chains only. Each CDR3 protein appears once, grouped with its most common genes and DNA. For this sample there are over 100,000 distinct CDR3 sequences; about 61% appear just once. The top ten constitute around 20% of the sample.

The sequenced sample was distant non-tumor lung tissue. The receptors originated from a man in his 60s with non-small cell lung cancer.

Points on this clonotype: A read error may explain this, as a much larger clone is one base away. The gene calls are TRBV28 and TRBJ2-5; D ambiguous. The CDR3 loop spans 13 amino acids. Germline V gene data show CDR1 as MDHEN and CDR2 as SYDVKM. In DNA form, the CDR3 reads TGTGCCATCAGTAGGGTCAACCAAGAGACCCAGTACTTC. Its translation: CAISRVNQETQYF.

The rearrangement joins TRBV6-5 to TRBJ2-7, with D perhaps assigned TRBD1 or TRBD2 (5 bases each). V was trimmed by 8 bases and J by 2 bases, leaving 13 bases between them. Germline CDR1 and CDR2: MNHEY and SVGAGI. There are 13 residues in the CDR3. CDR3 nucleotides: TGTGCCAGCCATGGGACCTCAACCTACGAGCAGTACTTC. It is translated as CASHGTSTYEQYF.

Points on this clonotype: It may be a read error: a sequence one base away is much more abundant. The final CDR3 position lacks the conserved phenylalanine or tryptophan, pointing to a likely read error. The chain employs TRBV12-3 or TRBV12-4 and TRBJ2-7, with 10 bases aligning to TRBD2. The CDR3 spans 14 residues. V trimming: 5 bases; J trimming: 3 bases; junction bases outside the gene matches: 4. CDR3 sequence reads: CASSPGTSVYEQYY. CDR3 in DNA: TGTGCCAGCAGTCCCGGGACTAGCGTCTACGAGCAGTACTAC.

To note about this clonotype: A much larger clone lies one base from this, so it may be a read error. The J gene is TRBJ1-3, the V gene TRBV10-3; 7 nucleotides line up with TRBD1. This CDR3 contains 15 residues. CDR1 and CDR2 (germline): ENHRY, SYGVKD. This CDR3 is CAISQAGTAGNTVYF. The CDR3 DNA follows: TGTGCCATCAGTCAAGCCGGGACAGCTGGAAACACCGTATATTTT.

The chain employs TRBV20-1 and TRBJ2-3; TRBD2 agrees at 9 bases. The CDR3 covers 17 residues. The ends lost 3 bases at V and 4 bases at J; junction bases unmatched: 14. The V gene's germline CDR1 is DFQATT and CDR2 SNEGSKA (reference sequence). The CDR3 region has the DNA TGCAGTGCTAGCATCCCCCTCTGGCGGGAGGGCTCAGATACGCAGTATTTT. Protein sequence: CSASIPLWREGSDTQYF.

The sample holds a few counts of this clonotype. At one of its ends the junction is not consistent with the germline gene, which may arise from a read error. The chain joins TRBV29-1 to TRBJ1-2; D gene unclear. Germline V CDR1 and CDR2: SQVTM, ANQGSEA. This CDR3 is built from 11 residues. In nucleotides, the CDR3 is TGCAGCGCCACGGAGGCCTATGGCTATACCTTC. Its translation: CSATEAYGYTF.